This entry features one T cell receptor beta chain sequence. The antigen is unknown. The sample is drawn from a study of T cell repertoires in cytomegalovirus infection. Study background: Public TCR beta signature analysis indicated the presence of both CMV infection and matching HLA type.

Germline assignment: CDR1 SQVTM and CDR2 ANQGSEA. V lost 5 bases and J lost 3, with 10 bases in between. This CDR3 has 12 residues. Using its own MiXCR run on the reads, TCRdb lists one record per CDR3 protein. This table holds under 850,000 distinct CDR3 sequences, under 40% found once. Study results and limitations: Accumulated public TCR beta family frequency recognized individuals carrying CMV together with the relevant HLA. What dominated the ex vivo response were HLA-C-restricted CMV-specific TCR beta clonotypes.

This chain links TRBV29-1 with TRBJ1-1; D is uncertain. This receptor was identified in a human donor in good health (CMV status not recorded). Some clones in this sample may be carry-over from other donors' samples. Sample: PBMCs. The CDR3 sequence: CSVRLFDTEAFF. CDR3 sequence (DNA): TGCAGCGTTAGGCTTTTCGACACTGAAGCTTTCTTT.